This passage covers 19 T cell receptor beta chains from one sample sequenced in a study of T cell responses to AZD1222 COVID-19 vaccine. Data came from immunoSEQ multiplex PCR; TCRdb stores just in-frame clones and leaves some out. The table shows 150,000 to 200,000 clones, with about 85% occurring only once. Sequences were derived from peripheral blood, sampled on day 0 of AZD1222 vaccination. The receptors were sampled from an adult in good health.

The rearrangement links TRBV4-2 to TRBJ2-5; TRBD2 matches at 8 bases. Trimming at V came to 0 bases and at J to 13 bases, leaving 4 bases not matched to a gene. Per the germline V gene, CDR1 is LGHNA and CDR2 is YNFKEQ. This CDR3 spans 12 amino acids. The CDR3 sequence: CASSQDLGLAYF. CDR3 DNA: TGTGCCAGCAGCCAAGATCTTGGACTAGCGTACTTC.

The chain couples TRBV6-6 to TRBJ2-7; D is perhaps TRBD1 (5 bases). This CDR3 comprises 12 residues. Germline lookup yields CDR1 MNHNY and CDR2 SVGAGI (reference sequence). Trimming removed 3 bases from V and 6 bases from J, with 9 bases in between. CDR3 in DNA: TGTGCCAGCAGTTATCCCCAGGGCGAGCAGTACTTC. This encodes CASSYPQGEQYF.

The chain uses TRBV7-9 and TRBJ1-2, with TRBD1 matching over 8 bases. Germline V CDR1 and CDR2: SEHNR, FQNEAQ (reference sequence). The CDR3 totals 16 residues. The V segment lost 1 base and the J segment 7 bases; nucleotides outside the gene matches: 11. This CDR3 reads CASSLEFVRGRFGYTF. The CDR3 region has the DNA TGTGCCAGCAGCTTAGAATTTGTCAGGGGGCGCTTTGGCTACACCTTC.

The CDR3 protein is CASSVVRRSSYNEQFF. CDR3 nucleotides: TGCGCCAGCAGTGTAGTGCGGCGTAGCTCCTACAATGAGCAGTTCTTC. This chain links TRBV10-1 with TRBJ2-1; D unclear. V was clipped by 4 bases and J by 0 bases, with 13 bases between them. Germline V lookup: CDR1 WNHNN, CDR2 SYGVQD (reference sequence). There are 16 residues in the CDR3.

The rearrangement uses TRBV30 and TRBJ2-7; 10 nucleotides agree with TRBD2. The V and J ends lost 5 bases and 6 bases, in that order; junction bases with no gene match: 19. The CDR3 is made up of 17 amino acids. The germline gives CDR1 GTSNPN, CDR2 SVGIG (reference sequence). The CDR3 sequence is CAWFRLLAGFFLCEQYF. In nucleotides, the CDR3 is TGTGCCTGGTTTAGATTACTAGCGGGATTCTTTTTATGCGAGCAGTACTTC. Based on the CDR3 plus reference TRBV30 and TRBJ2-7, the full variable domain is SQTIHQWPATLVQPVGSPLSLECTVEGTSNPNLYWYRQAAGRGLQLLFYSVGIGQISSEVPQNLSASRPQDRQFILSSKKLLLSDSGFYLCAWFRLLAGFFLCEQYFGPGTRLTVT.

The CDR3 is CAWTRGAGGGEQFF. The CDR3 DNA reads as TGTGCCTGGACGAGGGGAGCCGGAGGGGGTGAGCAGTTCTTC. The V gene is TRBV30, the J gene TRBJ2-1, with D perhaps being TRBD1 or TRBD2 (6 bases each). Germline V gene sequence: CDR1 GTSNPN, CDR2 SVGIG (reference sequence). The V end lost 4 bases, the J end lost 9 bases, and 19 bases lay between the germline ends. The CDR3 has 14 amino acids. Full variable domain (missing parts from reference TRBV30 and TRBJ2-1): SQTIHQWPATLVQPVGSPLSLECTVEGTSNPNLYWYRQAAGRGLQLLFYSVGIGQISSEVPQNLSASRPQDRQFILSSKKLLLSDSGFYLCAWTRGAGGGEQFFGPGTRLTVL.

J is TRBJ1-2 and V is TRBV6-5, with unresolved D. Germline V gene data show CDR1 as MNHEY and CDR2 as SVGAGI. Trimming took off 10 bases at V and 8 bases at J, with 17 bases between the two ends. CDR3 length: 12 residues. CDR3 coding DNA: TGTGCCACTGAAGGACGGATTGAGGGCTACACCTTC. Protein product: CATEGRIEGYTF.

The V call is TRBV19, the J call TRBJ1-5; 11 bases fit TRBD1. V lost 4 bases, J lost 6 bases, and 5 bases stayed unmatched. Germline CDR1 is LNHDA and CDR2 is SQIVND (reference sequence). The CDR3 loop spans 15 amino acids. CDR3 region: CASSRGQGGSQPQHF. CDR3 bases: TGTGCCAGTAGTAGGGGACAGGGGGGAAGTCAGCCCCAGCATTTT. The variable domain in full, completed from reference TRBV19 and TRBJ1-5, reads DGGITQSPKYLFRKEGQNVTLSCEQNLNHDAMYWYRQDPGQGLRLIYYSQIVNDFQKGDIAEGYSVSREKKESFPLTVTSAQKNPTAFYLCASSRGQGGSQPQHFGDGTRLSIL.

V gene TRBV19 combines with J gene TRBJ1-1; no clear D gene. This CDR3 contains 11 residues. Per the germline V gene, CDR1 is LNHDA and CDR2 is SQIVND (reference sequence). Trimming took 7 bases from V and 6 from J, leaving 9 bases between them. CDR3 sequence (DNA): TGTGCCAGTAACGTGGGCTCTGAAGCTTTCTTT. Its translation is CASNVGSEAFF.

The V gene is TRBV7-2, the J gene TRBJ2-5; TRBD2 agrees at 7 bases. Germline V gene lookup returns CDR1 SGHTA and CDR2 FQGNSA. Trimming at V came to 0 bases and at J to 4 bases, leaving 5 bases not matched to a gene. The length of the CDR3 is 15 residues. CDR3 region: CASSLAGGSGETQYF. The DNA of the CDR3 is TGTGCCAGCAGCTTAGCGGGAGGGTCCGGAGAGACCCAGTACTTC.

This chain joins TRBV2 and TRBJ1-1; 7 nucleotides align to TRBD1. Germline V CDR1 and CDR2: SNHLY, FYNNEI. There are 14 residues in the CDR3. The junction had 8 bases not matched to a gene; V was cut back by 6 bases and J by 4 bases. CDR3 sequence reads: CASRKDRFSTEAFF. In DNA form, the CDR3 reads TGTGCCAGCAGGAAGGACAGGTTTAGCACTGAAGCTTTCTTT.

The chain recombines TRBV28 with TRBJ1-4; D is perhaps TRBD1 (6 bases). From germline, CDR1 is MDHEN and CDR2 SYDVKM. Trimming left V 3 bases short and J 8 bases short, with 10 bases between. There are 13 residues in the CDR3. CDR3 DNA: TGTGCCAGCAGTTTCCAGGGGCACGAAAAACTGTTTTTT. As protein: CASSFQGHEKLFF.

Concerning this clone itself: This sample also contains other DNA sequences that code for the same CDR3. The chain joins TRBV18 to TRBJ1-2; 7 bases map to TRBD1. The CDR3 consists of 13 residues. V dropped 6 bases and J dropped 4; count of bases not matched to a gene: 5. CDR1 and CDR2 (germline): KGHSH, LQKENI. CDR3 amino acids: CASSPDRAYGYTF. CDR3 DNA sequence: TGTGCCAGCTCTCCCGACAGGGCCTATGGCTACACCTTC.

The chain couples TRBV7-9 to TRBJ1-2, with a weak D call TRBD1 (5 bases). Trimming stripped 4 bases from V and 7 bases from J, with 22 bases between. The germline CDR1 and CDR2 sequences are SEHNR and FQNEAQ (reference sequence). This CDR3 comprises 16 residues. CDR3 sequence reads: CASSSRRYGQGGGYTF. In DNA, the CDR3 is TGTGCCAGCAGCTCCCGCCGCTACGGGCAGGGAGGTGGCTACACCTTC. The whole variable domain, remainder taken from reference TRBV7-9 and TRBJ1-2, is DTGVSQNPRHKITKRGQNVTFRCDPISEHNRLYWYRQTLGQGPEFLTYFQNEAQLEKSRLLSDRFSAERPKGSFSTLEIQRTEQGDSAMYLCASSSRRYGQGGGYTFGSGTRLTVV.

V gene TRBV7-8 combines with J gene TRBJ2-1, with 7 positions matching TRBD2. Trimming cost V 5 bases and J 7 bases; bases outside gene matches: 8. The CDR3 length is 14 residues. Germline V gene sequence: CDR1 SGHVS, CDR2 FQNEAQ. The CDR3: CASSPTWGGNEQFF. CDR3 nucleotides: TGTGCCAGCAGCCCCACGTGGGGGGGAAATGAGCAGTTCTTC.

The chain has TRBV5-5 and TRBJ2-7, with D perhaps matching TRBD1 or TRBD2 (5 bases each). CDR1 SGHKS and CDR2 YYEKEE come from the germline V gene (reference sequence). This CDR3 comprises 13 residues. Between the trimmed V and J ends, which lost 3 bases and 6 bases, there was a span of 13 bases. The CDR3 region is CASSYYGAREQYF. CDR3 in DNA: TGTGCCAGCAGCTACTACGGGGCTCGCGAGCAGTACTTC.

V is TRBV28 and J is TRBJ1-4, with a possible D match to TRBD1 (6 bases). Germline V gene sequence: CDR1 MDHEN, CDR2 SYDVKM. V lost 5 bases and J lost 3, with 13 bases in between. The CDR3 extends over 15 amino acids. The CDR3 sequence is CASSGGGAANEKLFF. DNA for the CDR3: TGTGCCAGCAGTGGGGGGGGCGCAGCTAATGAAAAACTGTTTTTT.

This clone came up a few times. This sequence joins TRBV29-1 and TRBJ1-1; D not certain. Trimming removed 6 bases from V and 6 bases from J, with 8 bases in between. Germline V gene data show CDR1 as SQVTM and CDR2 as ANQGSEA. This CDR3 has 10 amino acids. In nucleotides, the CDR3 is TGCAGCGTCGCGGACGCTGAAGCTTTCTTT. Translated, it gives CSVADAEAFF.

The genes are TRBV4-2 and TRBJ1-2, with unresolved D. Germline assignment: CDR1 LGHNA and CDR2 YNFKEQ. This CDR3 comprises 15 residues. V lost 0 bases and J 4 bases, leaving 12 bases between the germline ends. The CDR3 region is CASSQDDSGSYGYTF. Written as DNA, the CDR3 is TGTGCCAGCAGCCAAGACGACTCAGGTTCCTATGGCTACACCTTC.